These T cell receptor beta chains were read from a single sample in a study of blood T cell repertoires in COVID-19. The data were produced by immunoSEQ multiplex PCR, yet TCRdb's version contains in-frame clones alone and is incomplete. The profile shows about 50,000 clones, about four fifths of them singletons. The sequenced sample consisted of peripheral blood. The receptors here all came from a woman aged 80 or older with COVID-19, enrolled during active disease. The CDR3 runs from the conserved cysteine through the conserved F or W. D genes are given only for firm matches.

CDR3: CASSFTSGSSYNEQFF; D: TRBD2; J: TRBJ2-1; V: TRBV5-1
CDR3: CASSSTGGNEKLFF; D: -; J: TRBJ1-4; V: TRBV7-9
CDR3: CASSQQTASGQETQYF; D: TRBD2; J: TRBJ2-5; V: TRBV4-1
CDR3: CATTGQGSYEQYF; D: TRBD1; J: TRBJ2-7; V: TRBV2
CDR3: CASSKLGGGNQPQHF; D: -; J: TRBJ1-5; V: TRBV6-5
CDR3: CAWSVGLGGNSPLHF; D: -; J: TRBJ1-6; V: TRBV30
CDR3: CASSRQGSTETQYF; D: TRBD1; J: TRBJ2-5; V: TRBV7-3
CDR3: CASSLSTRAMNTEAFF; D: -; J: TRBJ1-1; V: TRBV27
CDR3: CSVRQANTIYF; D: -; J: TRBJ1-3; V: TRBV29-1
CDR3: CASSVRPGTSGIYEQYF; D: TRBD2; J: TRBJ2-7; V: TRBV9
CDR3: CASSPGTGPVGYTF; D: TRBD1; J: TRBJ1-2; V: TRBV18
CDR3: CASSGEVRVPDTQYF; D: -; J: TRBJ2-3; V: TRBV27
CDR3: CASRPQTEQSTYEQYF; D: -; J: TRBJ2-7; V: TRBV25-1
CDR3: CASSEPLTWGGRDNEQFF; D: TRBD2; J: TRBJ2-1; V: TRBV2
CDR3: CASSEDRGSPNEQFF; D: TRBD1; J: TRBJ2-1; V: TRBV2
CDR3: CARGTGSDEQFF; D: TRBD1; J: TRBJ2-1; V: TRBV30
CDR3: CASSQVIGIGETQYF; D: -; J: TRBJ2-5; V: TRBV14
CDR3: CASSSGQGTGYTF; D: TRBD1; J: TRBJ1-2; V: TRBV5-1
CDR3: CASRYEPGQVTFEQYF; D: TRBD1; J: TRBJ2-7; V: TRBV2
CDR3: CASSLGFGINEQFF; D: -; J: TRBJ2-1; V: TRBV5-8
CDR3: CASSSYLLAGAYEQYF; D: TRBD2; J: TRBJ2-7; V: TRBV11-2
CDR3: CASSPVGQLAGELFF; D: TRBD1; J: TRBJ2-2; V: TRBV18
CDR3: CSVEGSGRGSYNEQFF; D: TRBD2; J: TRBJ2-1; V: TRBV29-1
CDR3: CAWSVGLGGYEQYF; D: TRBD2; J: TRBJ2-7; V: TRBV30
CDR3: CASSLARTGAPRPQHF; D: TRBD1; J: TRBJ1-5; V: TRBV7-2
CDR3: CASSYGLAGTYEQYF; D: TRBD2; J: TRBJ2-7; V: TRBV7-7
CDR3: CASSYHTDPGELFF; D: -; J: TRBJ2-2; V: TRBV7-8
CDR3: CASSLTGGLETQYF; D: TRBD1; J: TRBJ2-5; V: TRBV7-3
CDR3: CASSLLTGGTEAFF; D: TRBD1; J: TRBJ1-1; V: TRBV11-2
CDR3: CASWTKSSGNTIYF; D: -; J: TRBJ1-3; V: TRBV6-5
CDR3: CASSLGGGLAEKEQYF; D: TRBD2; J: TRBJ2-7; V: TRBV27
CDR3: CASSQSRAEAFF; D: -; J: TRBJ1-1; V: TRBV16
CDR3: CASSLAGGRETQYF; D: TRBD2; J: TRBJ2-5; V: TRBV11-2
CDR3: CASSQDRNSNNEKLFF; D: -; J: TRBJ1-4; V: TRBV4-1
CDR3: CASSYMDTIYNEQFF; D: -; J: TRBJ2-1; V: TRBV6-2/TRBV6-3
CDR3: CASSRIAAVVVLNTGELFF; D: -; J: TRBJ2-2; V: TRBV7-8
CDR3: CASRAQVGYGYTF; D: -; J: TRBJ1-2; V: TRBV9
CDR3: CASRAGAGNQPQHF; D: -; J: TRBJ1-5; V: TRBV2
CDR3: CASSIGTSGFNEQFF; D: TRBD2; J: TRBJ2-1; V: TRBV19
CDR3: CASSLTSGRADEQYF; D: TRBD2; J: TRBJ2-7; V: TRBV6-6
CDR3: CASSTSGTSGSYEQYF; D: TRBD2; J: TRBJ2-7; V: TRBV7-8
CDR3: CASSLGQGYINQPQHF; D: TRBD1; J: TRBJ1-5; V: TRBV5-5
CDR3: CASTLTGKIYEQFF; D: TRBD1; J: TRBJ2-1; V: TRBV2
CDR3: CASTSSGSLSTGELFF; D: TRBD2; J: TRBJ2-2; V: TRBV10-2
CDR3: CATLGAGGPAGELFF; D: TRBD2; J: TRBJ2-2; V: TRBV30
CDR3: CASSGTGHNSPLHF; D: -; J: TRBJ1-6; V: TRBV7-3
CDR3: CASRAGTSRETQYF; D: TRBD2; J: TRBJ2-5; V: TRBV6-5
CDR3: CASSKNALAGGGELFF; D: TRBD2; J: TRBJ2-2; V: TRBV2
CDR3: CASSGESGELFF; D: -; J: TRBJ2-2; V: TRBV3-1/TRBV3-2